This TCR beta chain was recovered during a study of blood T cell repertoires in COVID-19. At the level of the study: Acute and convalescent COVID-19 samples came from the United States, Italy and Spain.

This CDR3 spans 14 amino acids. In the study's own analysis: Amplification of reference gene primers was used by the study to estimate nucleated cell counts. The table came from immunoSEQ multiplex PCR; TCRdb's copy has only in-frame clones and leaves some out. Clonal size and the V and J genes are those of that table, whereas D and trimming came from the DNA. The sample lists 15,000 to 25,000 clones; 79% were seen once. The V gene is TRBV21-1, the J gene TRBJ1-1; no DNA check was done on the table's D call, TRBD1. TRBV21-1 corresponds to a pseudogene. The sequencing sample was made of peripheral blood. The sequence was obtained from a man aged 80 or over with acute or convalescent COVID-19. CDR3 in DNA: TGTGCCAGCATCGGACAGGGAAGGAACACTGAAGCTTTCTTT. Its protein product is CASIGQGRNTEAFF.